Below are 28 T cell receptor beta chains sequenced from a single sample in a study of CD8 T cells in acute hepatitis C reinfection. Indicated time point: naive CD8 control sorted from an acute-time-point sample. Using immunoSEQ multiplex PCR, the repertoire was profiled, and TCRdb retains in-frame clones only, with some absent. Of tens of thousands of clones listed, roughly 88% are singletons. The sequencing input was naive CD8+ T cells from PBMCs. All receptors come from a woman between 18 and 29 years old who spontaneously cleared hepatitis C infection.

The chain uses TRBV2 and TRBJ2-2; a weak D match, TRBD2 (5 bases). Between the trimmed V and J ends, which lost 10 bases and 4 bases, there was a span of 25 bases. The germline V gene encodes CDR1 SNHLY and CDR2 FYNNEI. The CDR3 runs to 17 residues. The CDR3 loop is CATIPARASSGTGELFF. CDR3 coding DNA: TGTGCCACCATCCCCGCGAGGGCTAGCTCGGGCACCGGGGAGCTGTTTTTT.

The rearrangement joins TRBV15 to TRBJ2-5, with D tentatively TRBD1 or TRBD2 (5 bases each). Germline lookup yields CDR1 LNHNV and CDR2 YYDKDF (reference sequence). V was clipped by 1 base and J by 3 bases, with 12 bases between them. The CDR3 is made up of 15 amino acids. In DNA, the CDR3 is TGTGCCACCAGCAGAGGAAGGGACCCCGAAGAGACCCAGTACTTC. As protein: CATSRGRDPEETQYF.

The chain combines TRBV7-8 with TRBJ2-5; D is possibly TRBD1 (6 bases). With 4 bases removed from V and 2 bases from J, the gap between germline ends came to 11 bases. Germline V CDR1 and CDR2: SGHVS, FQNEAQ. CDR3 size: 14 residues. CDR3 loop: CASSSGQLQETQYF. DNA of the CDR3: TGTGCCAGCAGCTCCGGACAGCTACAAGAGACCCAGTACTTC.

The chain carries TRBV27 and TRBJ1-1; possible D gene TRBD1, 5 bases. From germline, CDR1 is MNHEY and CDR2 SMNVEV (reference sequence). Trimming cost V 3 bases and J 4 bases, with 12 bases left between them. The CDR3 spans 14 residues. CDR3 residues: CASSLGEGSTEAFF. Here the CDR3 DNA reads TGTGCCAGCAGTTTGGGGGAGGGGAGCACTGAAGCTTTCTTT.

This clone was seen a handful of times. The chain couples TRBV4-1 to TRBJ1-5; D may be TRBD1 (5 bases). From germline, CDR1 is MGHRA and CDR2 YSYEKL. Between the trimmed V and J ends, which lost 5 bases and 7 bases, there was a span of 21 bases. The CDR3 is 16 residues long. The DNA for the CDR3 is TGCGCCAGCAGCAAACTCCACGCGGGAGGGGAGCAGCCCCAGCATTTT. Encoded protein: CASSKLHAGGEQPQHF.

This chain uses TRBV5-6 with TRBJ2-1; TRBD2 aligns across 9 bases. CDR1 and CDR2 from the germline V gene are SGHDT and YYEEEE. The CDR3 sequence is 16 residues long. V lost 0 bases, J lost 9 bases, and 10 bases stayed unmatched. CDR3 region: CASSLAGLAGVLEQFF. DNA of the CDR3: TGTGCCAGCAGCTTGGCCGGCTTAGCGGGAGTTCTTGAGCAGTTCTTC. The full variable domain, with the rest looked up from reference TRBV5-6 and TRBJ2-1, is DAGVTQSPTHLIKTRGQQVTLRCSPKSGHDTVSWYQQALGQGPQFIFQYYEEEERQRGNFPDRFSGHQFPNYSSELNVNALLLGDSALYLCASSLAGLAGVLEQFFGPGTRLTVL.

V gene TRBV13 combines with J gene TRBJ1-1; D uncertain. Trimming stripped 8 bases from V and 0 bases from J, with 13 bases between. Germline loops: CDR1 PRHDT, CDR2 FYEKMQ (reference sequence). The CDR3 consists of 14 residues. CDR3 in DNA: TGTGCCAGCGCCGGTCCAGGAATGAACACTGAAGCTTTCTTT. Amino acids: CASAGPGMNTEAFF.

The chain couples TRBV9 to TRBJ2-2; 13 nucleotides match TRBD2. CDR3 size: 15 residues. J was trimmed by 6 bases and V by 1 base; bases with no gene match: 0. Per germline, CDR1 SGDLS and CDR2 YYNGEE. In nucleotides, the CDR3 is TGTGCCAGCAGCGTAACTAGCGGGAGGGCCGGGGAGCTGTTTTTT. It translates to CASSVTSGRAGELFF.

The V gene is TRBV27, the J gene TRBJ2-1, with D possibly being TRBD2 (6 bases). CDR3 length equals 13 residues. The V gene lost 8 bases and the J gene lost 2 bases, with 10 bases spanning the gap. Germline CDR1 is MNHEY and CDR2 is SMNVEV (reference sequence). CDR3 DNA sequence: TGTGCCAGCCGCCTAGCGACCTACAATGAGCAGTTCTTC. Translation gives CASRLATYNEQFF.

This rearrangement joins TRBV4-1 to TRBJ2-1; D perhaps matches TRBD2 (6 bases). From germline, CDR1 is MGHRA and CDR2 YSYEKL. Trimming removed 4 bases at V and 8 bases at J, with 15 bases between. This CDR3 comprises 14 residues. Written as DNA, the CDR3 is TGCGCCAGCAGCCGAGGGGACTCCGGGGATGAGCAGTTCTTC. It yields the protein CASSRGDSGDEQFF.

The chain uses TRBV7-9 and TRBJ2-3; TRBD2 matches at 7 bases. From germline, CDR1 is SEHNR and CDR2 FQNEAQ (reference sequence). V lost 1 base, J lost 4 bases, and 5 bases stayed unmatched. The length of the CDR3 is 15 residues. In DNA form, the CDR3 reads TGTGCCAGCAGCTTAGTTGGCGGGAGCGCAGATACGCAGTATTTT. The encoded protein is CASSLVGGSADTQYF.

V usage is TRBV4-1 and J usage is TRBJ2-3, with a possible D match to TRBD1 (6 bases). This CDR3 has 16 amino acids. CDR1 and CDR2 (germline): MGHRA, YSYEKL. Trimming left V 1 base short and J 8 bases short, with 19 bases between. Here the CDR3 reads CASSQGAWHPQGTQYF. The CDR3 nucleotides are TGCGCCAGCAGCCAAGGAGCGTGGCACCCACAGGGTACGCAGTATTTT.

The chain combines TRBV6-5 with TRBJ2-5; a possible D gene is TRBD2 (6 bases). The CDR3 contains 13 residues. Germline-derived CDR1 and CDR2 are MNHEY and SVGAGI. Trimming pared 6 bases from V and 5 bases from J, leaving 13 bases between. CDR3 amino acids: CASRKEGWETQYF. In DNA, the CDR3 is TGTGCCAGCAGAAAGGAGGGCTGGGAGACCCAGTACTTC.

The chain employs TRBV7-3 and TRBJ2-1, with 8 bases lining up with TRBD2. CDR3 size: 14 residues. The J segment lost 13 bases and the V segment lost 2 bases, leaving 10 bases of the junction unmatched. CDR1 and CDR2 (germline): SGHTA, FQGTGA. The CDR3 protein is CASSLWTSQAGQFF. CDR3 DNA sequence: TGTGCCAGCAGCTTATGGACTAGCCAGGCGGGCCAGTTCTTC.

As DNA, the CDR3 is TGTGCCAGCAGTTTTAACAGACAAAAACTGTTTTTT. Protein: CASSFNRQKLFF. The gene calls are TRBV27 and TRBJ1-4; D is uncertain. This CDR3 is built from 12 residues. Trimming took off 3 bases at V and 9 bases at J, with 8 bases between the two ends. The V gene's germline CDR1 is MNHEY and CDR2 SMNVEV (reference sequence). Filled out from reference TRBV27 and TRBJ1-4, the complete variable domain reads EAQVTQNPRYLITVTGKKLTVTCSQNMNHEYMSWYRQDPGLGLRQIYYSMNVEVTDKGDVPEGYKVSRKEKRNFPLILESPSPNQTSLYFCASSFNRQKLFFGSGTQLSVL.

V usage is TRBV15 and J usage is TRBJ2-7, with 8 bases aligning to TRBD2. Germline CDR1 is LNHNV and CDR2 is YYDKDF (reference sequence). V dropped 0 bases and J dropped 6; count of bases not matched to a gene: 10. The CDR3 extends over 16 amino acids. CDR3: CATSRDLGTSPREQYF. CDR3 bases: TGTGCCACCAGCAGAGATCTTGGGACTAGTCCCCGCGAGCAGTACTTC.

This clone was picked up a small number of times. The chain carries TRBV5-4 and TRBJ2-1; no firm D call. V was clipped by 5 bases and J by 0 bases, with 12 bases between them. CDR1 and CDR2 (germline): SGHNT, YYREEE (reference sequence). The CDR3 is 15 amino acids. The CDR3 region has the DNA TGTGCCAGCAGTGAGCTTCCCAACTCCTACAATGAGCAGTTCTTC. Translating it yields CASSELPNSYNEQFF.

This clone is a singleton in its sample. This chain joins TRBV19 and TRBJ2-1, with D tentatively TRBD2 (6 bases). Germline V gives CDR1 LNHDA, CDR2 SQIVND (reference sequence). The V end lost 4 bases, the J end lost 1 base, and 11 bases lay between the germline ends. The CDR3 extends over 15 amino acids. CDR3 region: CASSTLAFSYNEQFF. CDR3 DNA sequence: TGTGCCAGTAGTACCCTAGCGTTTTCCTACAATGAGCAGTTCTTC. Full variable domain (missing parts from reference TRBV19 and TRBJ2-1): DGGITQSPKYLFRKEGQNVTLSCEQNLNHDAMYWYRQDPGQGLRLIYYSQIVNDFQKGDIAEGYSVSREKKESFPLTVTSAQKNPTAFYLCASSTLAFSYNEQFFGPGTRLTVL.

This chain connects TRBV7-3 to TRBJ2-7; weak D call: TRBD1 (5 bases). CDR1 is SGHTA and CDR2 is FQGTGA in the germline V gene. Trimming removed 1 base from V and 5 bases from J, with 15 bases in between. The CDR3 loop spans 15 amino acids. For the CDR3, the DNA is TGTGCCAGCAGCTTAAACGACTGGGGCCGACACGAGCAGTACTTC. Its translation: CASSLNDWGRHEQYF.

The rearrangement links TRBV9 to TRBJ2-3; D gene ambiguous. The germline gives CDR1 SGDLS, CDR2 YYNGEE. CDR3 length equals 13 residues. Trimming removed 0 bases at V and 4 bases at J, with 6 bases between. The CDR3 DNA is TGTGCCAGCAGCGTAGATTTAGCAGATACGCAGTATTTT. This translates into CASSVDLADTQYF.

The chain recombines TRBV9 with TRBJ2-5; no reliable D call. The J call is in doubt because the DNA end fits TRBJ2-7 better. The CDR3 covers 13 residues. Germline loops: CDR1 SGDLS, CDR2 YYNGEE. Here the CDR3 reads CASSEDGAYEQYF. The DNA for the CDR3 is TGTGCCAGCAGCGAGGACGGAGCCTACGAGCAGTACTTC.

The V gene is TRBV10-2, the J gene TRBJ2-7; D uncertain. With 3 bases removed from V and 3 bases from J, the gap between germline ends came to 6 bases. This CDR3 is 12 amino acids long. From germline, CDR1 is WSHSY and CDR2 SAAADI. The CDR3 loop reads CASSDGFYEQYF. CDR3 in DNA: TGCGCCAGCAGTGATGGGTTCTACGAGCAGTACTTC.

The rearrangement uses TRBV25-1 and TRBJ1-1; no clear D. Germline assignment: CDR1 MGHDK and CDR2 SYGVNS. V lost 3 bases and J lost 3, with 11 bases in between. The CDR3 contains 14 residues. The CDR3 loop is CASSDWNEYTEAFF. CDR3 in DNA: TGTGCCAGCAGTGATTGGAATGAATACACTGAAGCTTTCTTT.

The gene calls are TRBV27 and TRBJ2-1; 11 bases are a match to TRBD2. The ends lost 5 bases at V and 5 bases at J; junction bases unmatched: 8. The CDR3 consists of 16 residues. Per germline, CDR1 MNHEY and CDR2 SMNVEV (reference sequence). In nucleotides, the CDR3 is TGTGCCAGCAGTCCACTAGCGGGAGACTTCAACAATGAGCAGTTCTTC. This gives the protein CASSPLAGDFNNEQFF.

The CDR3 reads CASSSGDEQFF. The CDR3, as DNA: TGTGCCAGCAGTTCAGGGGACGAGCAGTTCTTC. The chain joins TRBV27 to TRBJ2-1; possibly TRBD1 for D (6 bases). From germline, CDR1 is MNHEY and CDR2 SMNVEV (reference sequence). V lost 4 bases and J lost 10, with 8 bases in between. There are 11 residues in the CDR3.

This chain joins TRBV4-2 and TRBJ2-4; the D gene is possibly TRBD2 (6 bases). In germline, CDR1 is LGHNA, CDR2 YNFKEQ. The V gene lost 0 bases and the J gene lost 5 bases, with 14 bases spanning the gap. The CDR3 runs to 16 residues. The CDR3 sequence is CASSQEPGSTQNIQYF. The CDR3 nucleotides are TGTGCCAGCAGCCAAGAACCCGGGAGTACGCAAAACATTCAGTACTTC.

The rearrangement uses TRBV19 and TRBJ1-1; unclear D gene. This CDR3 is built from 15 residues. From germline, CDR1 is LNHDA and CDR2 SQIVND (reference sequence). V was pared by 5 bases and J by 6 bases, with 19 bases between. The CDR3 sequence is CASSVGGSDFAEAFF. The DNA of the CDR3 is TGTGCCAGTAGTGTCGGCGGGAGTGATTTCGCTGAAGCTTTCTTT. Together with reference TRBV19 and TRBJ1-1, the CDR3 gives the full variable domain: DGGITQSPKYLFRKEGQNVTLSCEQNLNHDAMYWYRQDPGQGLRLIYYSQIVNDFQKGDIAEGYSVSREKKESFPLTVTSAQKNPTAFYLCASSVGGSDFAEAFFGQGTRLTVV.

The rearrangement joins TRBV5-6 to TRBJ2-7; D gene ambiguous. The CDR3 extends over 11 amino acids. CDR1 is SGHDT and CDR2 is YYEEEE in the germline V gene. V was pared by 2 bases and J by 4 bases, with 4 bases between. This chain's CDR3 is CASSFGYEQYF. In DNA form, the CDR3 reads TGTGCCAGCAGCTTCGGGTACGAGCAGTACTTC.